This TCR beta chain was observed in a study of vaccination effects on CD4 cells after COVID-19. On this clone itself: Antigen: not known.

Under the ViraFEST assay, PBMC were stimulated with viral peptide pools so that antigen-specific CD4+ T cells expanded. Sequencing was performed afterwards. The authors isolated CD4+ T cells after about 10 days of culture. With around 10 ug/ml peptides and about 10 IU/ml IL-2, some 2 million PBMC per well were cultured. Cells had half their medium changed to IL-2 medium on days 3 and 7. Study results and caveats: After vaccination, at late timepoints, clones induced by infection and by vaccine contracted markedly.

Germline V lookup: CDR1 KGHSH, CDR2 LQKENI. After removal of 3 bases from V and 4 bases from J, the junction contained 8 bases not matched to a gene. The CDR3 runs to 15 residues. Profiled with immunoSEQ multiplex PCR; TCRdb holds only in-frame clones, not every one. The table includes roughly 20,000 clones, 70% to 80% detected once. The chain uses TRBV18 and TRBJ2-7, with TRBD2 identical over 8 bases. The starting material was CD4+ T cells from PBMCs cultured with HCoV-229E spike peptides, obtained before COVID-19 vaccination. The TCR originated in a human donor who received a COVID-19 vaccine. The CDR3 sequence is CASSPRGGIQYEQYF. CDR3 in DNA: TGTGCCAGCTCACCCCGGGGGGGTATTCAGTACGAGCAGTACTTC.